One and the same sample provided the 15 T cell receptor beta chains below, sequenced in a study of blood T cell repertoires in COVID-19. Measured with immunoSEQ multiplex PCR; TCRdb has only the in-frame clones, and not every one. The table shows about 210,000 clones, with around 83% occurring only once. Sequenced input: peripheral blood. The source of these receptors is a woman aged 45 to 65 with acute or convalescent COVID-19.

The V call is TRBV7-2, the J call TRBJ2-7; D is unclear. The CDR3 length is 15 residues. The germline CDR1 and CDR2 sequences are SGHTA and FQGNSA. With 3 bases removed from V and 0 bases from J, the gap between germline ends came to 12 bases. The CDR3 nucleotides read TGTGCCAGCAGCTTCTCTGTGGTGAGCTCCTACGAGCAGTACTTC. It codes for CASSFSVVSSYEQYF.

This clone was detected only once. V usage is TRBV28 and J usage is TRBJ2-7, with D perhaps TRBD1 (6 bases). The CDR3 runs to 13 residues. Per the germline V gene, CDR1 is MDHEN and CDR2 is SYDVKM. Trimming removed 2 bases at V and 3 bases at J, with 8 bases between. Here the CDR3 reads CASSLDRFYEQYF. Here the CDR3 DNA reads TGTGCCAGCAGTTTAGACAGGTTCTACGAGCAGTACTTC.

The rearrangement joins TRBV7-2 to TRBJ1-5; D gene unclear. Trimming cost V 6 bases and J 7 bases, with 13 bases left between them. Germline V gene lookup returns CDR1 SGHTA and CDR2 FQGNSA. This CDR3 comprises 13 residues. CDR3 bases: TGTGCCAGCAGATCCGAGGGTCACCAGCCCCAGCATTTT. Protein product: CASRSEGHQPQHF.

The chain uses TRBV2 and TRBJ2-7, with D possibly matching TRBD1 (5 bases). There are 14 residues in the CDR3. Deletions cut 4 bases from V and 5 bases from J, with 15 bases between. From germline, CDR1 is SNHLY and CDR2 FYNNEI. In nucleotides, the CDR3 is TGTGCCAGCAGTGGATCCAGGGAAATGAACGAGCAGTACTTC. This gives the protein CASSGSREMNEQYF.

CDR3 sequence: CASRWGRPNTEAFF. The CDR3 bases are TGTGCCAGCAGGTGGGGGCGGCCGAACACTGAAGCTTTCTTT. V is TRBV28 and J is TRBJ1-1; D might be TRBD1 (6 bases). Trimming cost V 6 bases and J 1 base, with 12 bases left between them. CDR1 and CDR2 (germline): MDHEN, SYDVKM. The CDR3 is made up of 14 amino acids.

As regards this clone: This CDR3 is also generated by other DNA sequences in the sample. The rearrangement uses TRBV20-1 and TRBJ2-1; 7 bases match TRBD2. V shed 3 bases and J 3 bases; nucleotides not matched to a gene: 5. The CDR3 is 14 amino acids. Per the germline V gene, CDR1 is DFQATT and CDR2 is SNEGSKA (reference sequence). CDR3 in amino acids: CSASGRASYNEQFF. The CDR3 nucleotides read TGCAGTGCTAGTGGGAGGGCCAGCTACAATGAGCAGTTCTTC.

This clone occurred once. The chain couples TRBV28 to TRBJ2-5; 9 bases line up with TRBD2. CDR1 MDHEN and CDR2 SYDVKM come from the germline V gene. V lost 7 bases, J lost 4 bases, and 7 bases stayed unmatched. The CDR3 contains 14 residues. CDR3 loop: CASTNIAGAETQYF. CDR3 coding DNA: TGTGCCAGCACCAATATAGCGGGAGCAGAGACCCAGTACTTC.

This clone was seen a few times. V gene TRBV7-8 combines with J gene TRBJ2-7, with D perhaps matching TRBD1 (6 bases). The CDR3 is made up of 15 amino acids. The germline V gene has CDR1 SGHVS and CDR2 FQNEAQ. Trimming shortened V by 4 bases and J by 4 bases, and 17 bases separated the two germline ends. The CDR3 sequence is CASSSTPGTSYEQYF. CDR3 sequence (DNA): TGTGCCAGCAGCTCCACCCCGGGGACATCATACGAGCAGTACTTC.

This clone was seen only a few times. This chain joins TRBV5-5 and TRBJ2-3, with TRBD1 matching over 7 bases. V trimming: 1 base; J trimming: 1 base; junction bases outside the gene matches: 6. CDR3 length: 16 amino acids. Germline-derived CDR1 and CDR2 are SGHKS and YYEKEE (reference sequence). CDR3 amino acids: CASSLLGGLGTDTQYF. CDR3 DNA: TGTGCCAGCAGCTTGTTAGGGGGCTTGGGCACAGATACGCAGTATTTT.

The chain uses TRBV5-4 and TRBJ1-2; D unclear. The V end was cut by 0 bases, the J end by 7 bases, with 19 bases between. This CDR3 is 16 amino acids long. Germline loops: CDR1 SGHNT, CDR2 YYREEE (reference sequence). CDR3: CASSLAGLRFGSGYTF. CDR3 bases: TGTGCCAGCAGCTTGGCCGGGTTGCGATTTGGTAGTGGCTACACCTTC.

In this sample, this clone turned up a few times. This rearrangement joins TRBV15 to TRBJ2-2, with TRBD2 identical over 8 bases. With 1 base clipped from V and 0 bases from J, the junction kept 4 bases outside the gene matches. This CDR3 spans 17 amino acids. Germline lookup yields CDR1 LNHNV and CDR2 YYDKDF (reference sequence). CDR3 sequence (DNA): TGTGCCACCAGCAGAGGGGCTAGCGGGTCGAACACCGGGGAGCTGTTTTTT. Its translation is CATSRGASGSNTGELFF.

The chain carries TRBV15 and TRBJ2-1; no firm D call. CDR1 and CDR2 (germline): LNHNV, YYDKDF (reference sequence). V lost 0 bases and J 6 bases, leaving 9 bases between the germline ends. This CDR3 has 14 amino acids. The CDR3 region is CATSRDGGSNEQFF. The CDR3 nucleotides are TGTGCCACCAGCAGAGATGGTGGCTCCAATGAGCAGTTCTTC.

This sequence joins TRBV12-1 and TRBJ1-5. TRBV12-1 is a pseudogene locus. This CDR3 has 16 amino acids. This CDR3 is CASSPRPEESNQPQHF. The CDR3 DNA reads as TGTGCCAGCAGCCCCCGACCGGAGGAGAGCAATCAGCCCCAGCATTTT.

V usage is TRBV11-3 and J usage is TRBJ2-1; 9 positions match TRBD2. CDR1 and CDR2 (germline): SGHNT, YENEEA. This CDR3 has 15 amino acids. The ends lost 1 base at V and 10 bases at J; junction bases unmatched: 8. The DNA of the CDR3 is TGTGCCAGCAGCTTAGGAGTAGCGGGAGTGGAAGAGCAGTTCTTC. Translated, it gives CASSLGVAGVEEQFF. Variable domain in full (rest from reference TRBV11-3 and TRBJ2-1): EAGVVQSPRYKIIEKKQPVAFWCNPISGHNTLYWYLQNLGQGPELLIRYENEEAVDDSQLPKDRFSAERLKGVDSTLKIQPAELGDSAVYLCASSLGVAGVEEQFFGPGTRLTVL.

The chain carries TRBV10-3 and TRBJ2-5; 7 bases fit TRBD1. V dropped 0 bases and J dropped 4; count of bases not matched to a gene: 2. Germline loops: CDR1 ENHRY, CDR2 SYGVKD. The CDR3 has 14 residues. The CDR3 protein is CAISESRGSETQYF. The CDR3 DNA reads as TGTGCCATCAGTGAGTCCAGGGGGTCAGAGACCCAGTACTTC.